Below, one T cell receptor beta chain is given with its context. Its binding antigen is unknown. It has no much larger one-base neighbor in the sample; base qualities were not kept. Other nucleotide sequences from this sample produce the same CDR3. This entry is derived from a study of shared clonotypes between healthy human individuals (dated by TCRdb to 2020 to 2022). Broadly, across the study: The cohort comprised two women and a few men aged 18 to 49 years. Per donor, three plates each were used for CD4 naive and CD4 memory, two for CD8 naive, and one for CD8 memory. To estimate repertoire size and how much clonotypes are shared between individuals, the study performed deep sequencing of blood TCR repertoires from 4 to 6 healthy adults. To increase sequencing depth and limit assay-specific biases, TCR repertoire library preparation and sequencing were carried out by different laboratories using diverse techniques. Leukapheresis yielded between about 0.94 and 9 billion PBMCs per donor. General conclusions and limits of the study: The small number of donors limited the genetic and exposure-history diversity represented. When a few donors were compared, the shared fraction of clonotypes was about 5.4% for naive CD4, 3.5% to 4% for naive CD8, roughly 2.5% for memory CD4, and 0.4% for memory CD8. Based on pairwise subsampling, the degree of clonotype sharing among donors was expected to be affected by sequencing depth. Rarefaction of sorted-subset datasets indicated incomplete sequencing despite the large sequencing depth. Estimated clonotype richness was generally larger for naive than for memory subsets. Clonotypes shared by all four sorted-subset donors showed higher generation probabilities than non-shared clonotypes. Sampling was restricted to blood, and TCR repertoires in tissues likely differ from the TCR repertoires found in blood.

The donors were healthy, HIV-negative adults who had no recently reported acute infections or vaccinations. Only Caucasian adults living in Nashville, Tennessee, USA were represented among the donors. CD4+ T cells were enriched through magnetic negative selection, after which naive cells were positively selected on CD45RA and the remaining negative fraction served as the memory subset. Blood was obtained by leukapheresis, after which PBMCs were separated by Ficoll-Histopaque density gradient centrifugation and cryopreserved in liquid nitrogen vapor phase. Analytical flow cytometry was used to check the purity and quantity of every magnetically sorted T cell population. From each sorted fraction, genomic DNA was isolated and quantified by UV absorbance on a Nanodrop 2000c. TCR CDR3 regions were amplified from genomic DNA by multiplex PCR using the deep immunoSEQ assay. Extracted genomic DNA from each cell subset was spread evenly across all wells of several immunoSEQ 96-well plates, with each plate serving as a replicate. Each replicate PCR for sorted subsets received 150 to 250 ng genomic DNA, equal to roughly 29,000 T cell genomes. The purified libraries were quantified using a Qubit 3.0 fluorometer, sized with a Bioanalyzer 2100, and then quantified again using the KAPA Library Quantification kit. Every immunoSEQ 96-well plate was sequenced on a separate single-read 150-cycle Illumina NextSeq 550 flow cell. From the authors' description of their analysis: Because the immunoSEQ output included only junctional sequences and no quality scores, the filtering could not be the same as the filtering used for full-length reads. To assign V/J genes and CDR3, sequences were annotated using PyIR, a Python wrapper for IgBLAST v1.9, with IMGT germline references. Reads with weak V/J assignments (E-value above 1e-6), missing CDR3, stop codons, out-of-frame junctions, or ambiguous translated residues were removed. V3J clonotypes were defined as sequences sharing the same inferred V gene, J gene, and CDR3 amino acid sequence. Percentage overlap between repertoires was calculated by dividing the number of shared unique clonotypes by the size of the smaller repertoire. Richness of each repertoire was evaluated using RTK rarefaction, the Chao1 estimator, and Recon v2.1 estimates of unobserved clonotypes. Generation probabilities for all TCRbeta clonotypes obtained by the gDNA method from a few donors were computed using OLGA. Not all clones reach the TCRdb copy of this immuneACCESS table, which keeps in-frame sequences only. Checked studies attribute under half of the gap to unresolved V genes and leave the rest unexplained. That table is the source of V, J and clone size, and D and trimming were worked out from the DNA. Across this sample there are 2 million to 2.5 million clones, with more than 90% seen only once. The biggest ten clones account for more than 0.1% of the sample.

The germline V gene gives CDR1 as SGHAT and CDR2 as FQNNGV. The junction shows trimming of 5 bases on V and 4 bases on J, and the gene matches do not reach 3 bases of it. The CDR3 goes from the cysteine to the phenylalanine over 15 residues. The retained sequence is limited to the CDR3, 45 bases, with the frame set at the first base. Sequences were obtained from naive CD4+ T cells sorted from blood. The sample's cell subset or site label is to be understood as: CD45RA+ positively selected. The sequence joins TRBV11-2 to TRBJ2-3, with 13 bases aligning to TRBD2. The sequence was obtained from a man aged 18 to 35 in good health. Here the CDR3 is given as CASSILAGGSDTQYF. The DNA reads TGTGCCAGCAGCATACTAGCGGGGGGGTCAGATACGCAGTATTTT.